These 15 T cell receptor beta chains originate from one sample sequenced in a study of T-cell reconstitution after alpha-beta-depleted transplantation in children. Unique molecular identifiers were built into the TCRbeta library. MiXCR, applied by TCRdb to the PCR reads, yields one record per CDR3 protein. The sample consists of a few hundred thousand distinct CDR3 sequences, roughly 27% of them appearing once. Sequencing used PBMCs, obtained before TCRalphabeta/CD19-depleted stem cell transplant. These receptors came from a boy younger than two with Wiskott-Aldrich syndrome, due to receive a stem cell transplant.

CDR3 DNA sequence: TGCGCCAGCAGCTCAGGAAGCCCCTCTCTACTGGGCTACACCTTC. Encoded protein: CASSSGSPSLLGYTF. The rearrangement uses TRBV5-1 and TRBJ1-2, with D hard to call. The germline V and J ends were trimmed by 3 bases and 8 bases, with 20 bases remaining between them. Germline lookup yields CDR1 SGHRS and CDR2 YFSETQ. CDR3 length: 15 residues.

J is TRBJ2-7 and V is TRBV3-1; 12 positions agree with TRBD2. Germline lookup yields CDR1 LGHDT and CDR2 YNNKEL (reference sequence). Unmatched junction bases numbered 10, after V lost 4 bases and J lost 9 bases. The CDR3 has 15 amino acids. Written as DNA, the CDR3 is TGTGCCAGCAGCCGATTCGGGACTAGCGGGCGGGGGCAGTACTTC. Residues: CASSRFGTSGRGQYF.

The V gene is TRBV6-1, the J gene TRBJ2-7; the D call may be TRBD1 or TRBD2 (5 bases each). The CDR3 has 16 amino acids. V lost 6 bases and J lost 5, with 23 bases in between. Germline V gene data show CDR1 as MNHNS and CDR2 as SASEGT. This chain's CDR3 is CASRRITRDGRHEQYF. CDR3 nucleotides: TGTGCCAGCAGGCGTATAACCCGGGACGGGCGCCACGAGCAGTACTTC.

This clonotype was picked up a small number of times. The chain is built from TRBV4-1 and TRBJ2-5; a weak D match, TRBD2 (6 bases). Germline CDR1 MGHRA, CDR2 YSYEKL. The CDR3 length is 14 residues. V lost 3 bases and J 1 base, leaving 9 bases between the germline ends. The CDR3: CASSHPSVQETQYF. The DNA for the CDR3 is TGCGCCAGCAGCCACCCTAGCGTCCAAGAGACCCAGTACTTC.

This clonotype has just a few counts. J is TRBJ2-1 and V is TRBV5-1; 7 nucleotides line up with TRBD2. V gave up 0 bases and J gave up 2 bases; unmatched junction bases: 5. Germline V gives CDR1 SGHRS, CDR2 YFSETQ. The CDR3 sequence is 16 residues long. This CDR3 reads CASSLAPSGPYNEQFF. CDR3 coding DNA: TGCGCCAGCAGCTTGGCCCCTAGCGGACCCTACAATGAGCAGTTCTTC.

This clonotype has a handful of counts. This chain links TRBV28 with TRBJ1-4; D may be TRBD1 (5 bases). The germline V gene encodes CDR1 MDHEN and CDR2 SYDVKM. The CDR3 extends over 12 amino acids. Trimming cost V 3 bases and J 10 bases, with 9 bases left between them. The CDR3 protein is CASSFSDRKLFF. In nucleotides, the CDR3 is TGTGCCAGCAGTTTTAGTGACAGAAAACTGTTTTTT.

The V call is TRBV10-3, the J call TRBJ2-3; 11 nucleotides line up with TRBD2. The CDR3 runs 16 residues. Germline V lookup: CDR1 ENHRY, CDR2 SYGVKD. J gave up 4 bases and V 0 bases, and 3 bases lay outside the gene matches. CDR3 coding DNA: TGTGCCATCAGTGAGTCTAGCGGGAGGGAGGCAGATACGCAGTATTTT. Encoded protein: CAISESSGREADTQYF.

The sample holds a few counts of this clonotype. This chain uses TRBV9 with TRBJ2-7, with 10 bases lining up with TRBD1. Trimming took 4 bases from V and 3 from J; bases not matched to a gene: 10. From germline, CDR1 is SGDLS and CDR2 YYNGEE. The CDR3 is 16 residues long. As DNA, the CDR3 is TGTGCCAGCAGCCCCGTGGGGGGACAGGGGTACTACGAGCAGTACTTC. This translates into CASSPVGGQGYYEQYF.

CDR3 bases: TGCGCCAGCAGCTTGGCCGTGGGAGGGCTGAGTACAGATACGCAGTATTTT. It codes for CASSLAVGGLSTDTQYF. This chain links TRBV5-1 with TRBJ2-3; TRBD2 matches 7 bases. Trimming at V came to 0 bases and at J to 3 bases, leaving 10 bases not matched to a gene. In germline, CDR1 is SGHRS, CDR2 YFSETQ. The CDR3 runs 17 residues.

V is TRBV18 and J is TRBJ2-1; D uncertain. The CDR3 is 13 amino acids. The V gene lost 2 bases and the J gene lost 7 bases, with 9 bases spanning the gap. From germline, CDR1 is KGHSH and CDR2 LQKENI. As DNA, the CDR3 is TGTGCCAGCTCACCAACTCCGCAGAATGAGCAGTTCTTC. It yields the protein CASSPTPQNEQFF.

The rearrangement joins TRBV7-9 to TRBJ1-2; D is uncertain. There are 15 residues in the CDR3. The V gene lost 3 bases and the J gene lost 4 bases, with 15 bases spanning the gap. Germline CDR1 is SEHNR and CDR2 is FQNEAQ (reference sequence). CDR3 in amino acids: CASSFFASLLYGYTF. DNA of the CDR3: TGTGCCAGCAGCTTTTTCGCCAGCCTACTCTATGGCTACACCTTC. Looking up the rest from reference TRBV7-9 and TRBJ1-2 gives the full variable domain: DTGVSQNPRHKITKRGQNVTFRCDPISEHNRLYWYRQTLGQGPEFLTYFQNEAQLEKSRLLSDRFSAERPKGSFSTLEIQRTEQGDSAMYLCASSFFASLLYGYTFGSGTRLTVV.

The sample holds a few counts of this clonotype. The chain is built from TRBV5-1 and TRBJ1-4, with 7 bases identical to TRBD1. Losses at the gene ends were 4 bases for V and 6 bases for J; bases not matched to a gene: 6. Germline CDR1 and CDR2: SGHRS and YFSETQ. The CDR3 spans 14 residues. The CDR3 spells CASSVRDRDEKLFF. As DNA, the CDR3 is TGCGCCAGCAGCGTCCGGGACAGAGATGAAAAACTGTTTTTT.

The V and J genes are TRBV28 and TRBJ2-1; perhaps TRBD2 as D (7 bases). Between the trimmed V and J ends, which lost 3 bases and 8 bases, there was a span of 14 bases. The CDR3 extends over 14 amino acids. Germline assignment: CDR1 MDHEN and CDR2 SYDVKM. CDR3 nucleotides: TGTGCCAGCAGTTTCGGGGGGCGCCAGGATGAGCAGTTCTTC. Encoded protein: CASSFGGRQDEQFF.

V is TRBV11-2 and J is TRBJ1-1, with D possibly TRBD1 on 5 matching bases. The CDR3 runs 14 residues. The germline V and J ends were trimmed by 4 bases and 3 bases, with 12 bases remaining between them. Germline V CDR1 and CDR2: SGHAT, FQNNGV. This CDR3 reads CASSSRDGDTEAFF. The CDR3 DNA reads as TGTGCCAGCAGCTCCCGGGACGGAGACACTGAAGCTTTCTTT.

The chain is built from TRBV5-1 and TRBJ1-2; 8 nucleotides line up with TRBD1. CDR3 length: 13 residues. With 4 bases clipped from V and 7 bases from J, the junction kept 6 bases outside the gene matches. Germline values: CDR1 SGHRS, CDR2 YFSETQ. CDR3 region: CASSAGTGRGYTF. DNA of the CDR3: TGCGCCAGCAGCGCCGGGACAGGCCGTGGCTACACCTTC.